This TCR beta chain was recovered during a study of T-cell memory formation after mild COVID-19. Study findings and constraints: Memory sampled before infection contained some responding clones, suggesting cross-reactive memory joined.

Notes on this clonotype: Its antigen is not identified.

From the 5' RACE reads, TCRdb called clonotypes with MiXCR, one entry per CDR3 protein. The sample carries about 540,000 distinct CDR3 sequences, around 21% recorded once. This clonotype was sampled from an adult woman who had mild COVID-19 (a few samples of this study predate the infection). Cell type and time point are not known. The sequenced sample was PBMCs or a T cell subset sorted from them (not recorded which).

DNA of the CDR3: TGTGCCAGCAGCCAATGGCCGACAGTAGACGGGGACATCCTAGCCAAAAACATTCAGTACTTC. Amino acid sequence: CASSQWPTVDGDILAKNIQYF. The chain couples TRBV4-2 to TRBJ2-4; maybe TRBD1 (6 bases). Trimming left V 2 bases short and J 0 bases short, with 26 bases between. The CDR3 runs 21 residues. The germline V gene has CDR1 LGHNA and CDR2 YNFKEQ.